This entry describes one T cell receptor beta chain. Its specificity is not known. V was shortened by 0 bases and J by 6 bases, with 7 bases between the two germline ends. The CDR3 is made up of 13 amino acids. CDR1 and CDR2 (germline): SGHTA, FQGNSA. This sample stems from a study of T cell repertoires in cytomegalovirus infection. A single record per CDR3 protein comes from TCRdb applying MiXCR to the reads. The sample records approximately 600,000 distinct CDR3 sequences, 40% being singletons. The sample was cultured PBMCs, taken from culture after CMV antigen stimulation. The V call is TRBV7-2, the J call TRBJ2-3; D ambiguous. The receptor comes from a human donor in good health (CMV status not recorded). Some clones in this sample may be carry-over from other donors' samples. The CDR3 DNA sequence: TGTGCCAGCAGCTTAGCCAGGTTGGATACGCAGTATTTT. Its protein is CASSLARLDTQYF.